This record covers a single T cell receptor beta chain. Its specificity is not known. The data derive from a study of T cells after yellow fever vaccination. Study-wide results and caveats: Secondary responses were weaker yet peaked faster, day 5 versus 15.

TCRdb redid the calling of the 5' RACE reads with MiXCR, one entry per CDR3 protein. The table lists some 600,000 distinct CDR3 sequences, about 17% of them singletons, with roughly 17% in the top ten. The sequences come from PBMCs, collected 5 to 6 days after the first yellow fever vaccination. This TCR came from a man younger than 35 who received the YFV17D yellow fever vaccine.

For the CDR3, the DNA is TGTGCCAGCAGCCGCGGACAGGGGGCTGAAGAGACCCAGTACTTC. Translation gives CASSRGQGAEETQYF. The chain uses TRBV4-2 and TRBJ2-5; 11 bases are shared with TRBD1. Germline V gene lookup returns CDR1 LGHNA and CDR2 YNFKEQ. The CDR3 is 15 residues long. J lost 3 bases, V lost 4 bases, and 4 bases had no gene match.